This is a list of T cell receptor beta chains from one sample in a study of cytomegalovirus exposure and HLA in healthy donors. This table comes from immunoSEQ multiplex PCR, and its TCRdb copy is limited to in-frame clones, with some not included. The sample carries roughly 130,000 clones, approximately 57% recorded once. Sequences were obtained from PBMCs. The source is a male donor in good health and CMV-seronegative. Each CDR3 is given with its conserved first and last residue. D genes are given only for firm matches. Size tells how often a clone was seen (once, few, many) or the class of an expanded clone, and some rows leave it out.

clone size: -
V gene: TRBV5-1
D gene: -
J gene: TRBJ2-5
CDR3 protein: CASSLGSTQETQYF
CDR3 DNA: TGCGCCAGCAGCTTGGGGTCTACTCAAGAGACCCAGTACTTC

clone size: few
V gene: TRBV30
D gene: -
J gene: TRBJ2-5
CDR3 protein: CAWTGAQETQYF
CDR3 DNA: TGTGCCTGGACAGGCGCCCAAGAGACCCAGTACTTC

clone size: -
V gene: TRBV5-1
D gene: -
J gene: TRBJ2-7
CDR3 protein: CASSLTAYEQYF
CDR3 DNA: TGCGCCAGCAGCTTAACAGCTTACGAGCAGTACTTC

clone size: -
V gene: TRBV11-2
D gene: -
J gene: TRBJ2-5
CDR3 protein: CASSSIRGALQETQYF
CDR3 DNA: TGTGCCAGCAGCTCCATTCGCGGGGCACTCCAAGAGACCCAGTACTTC

clone size: -
V gene: TRBV7-2
D gene: -
J gene: TRBJ1-2
CDR3 protein: CASSLGQAANYGYTF
CDR3 DNA: TGTGCCAGCAGCTTAGGACAGGCCGCTAACTATGGCTACACCTTC

clone size: -
V gene: TRBV19
D gene: TRBD1
J gene: TRBJ2-7
CDR3 protein: CASSIGGTGGWEQYF
CDR3 DNA: TGTGCCAGTAGTATCGGTGGGACAGGGGGATGGGAGCAGTACTTC

clone size: few
V gene: TRBV6-5
D gene: TRBD1
J gene: TRBJ1-2
CDR3 protein: CASSRTRQGGYTF
CDR3 DNA: TGTGCCAGCAGTCGTACGAGACAGGGAGGCTACACCTTC

clone size: -
V gene: TRBV18
D gene: TRBD1
J gene: TRBJ2-7
CDR3 protein: CASSPGTGLEQYF
CDR3 DNA: TGTGCCAGCTCCCCCGGGACAGGGCTCGAGCAGTACTTC

clone size: few
V gene: TRBV5-4
D gene: -
J gene: TRBJ2-7
CDR3 protein: CASSQDSYEQYF
CDR3 DNA: TGTGCCAGCAGCCAGGACAGTTACGAGCAGTACTTC

clone size: -
V gene: TRBV7-9
D gene: TRBD1
J gene: TRBJ2-3
CDR3 protein: CASSYPTGGSTDTQYF
CDR3 DNA: TGTGCCAGCAGCTACCCGACAGGGGGAAGCACAGATACGCAGTATTTT

clone size: -
V gene: TRBV6-5
D gene: -
J gene: TRBJ2-2
CDR3 protein: CASSYNQGSTGELFF
CDR3 DNA: TGTGCCAGCAGTTATAACCAGGGTTCCACCGGGGAGCTGTTTTTT

clone size: -
V gene: TRBV5-4
D gene: TRBD2
J gene: TRBJ2-1
CDR3 protein: CASSLVATSGGGTQFF
CDR3 DNA: TGTGCCAGCAGCTTGGTCGCGACTAGCGGGGGCGGGACGCAGTTCTTC

clone size: -
V gene: TRBV18
D gene: -
J gene: TRBJ2-3
CDR3 protein: CASSPTGLSTDTQYF
CDR3 DNA: TGTGCCAGCTCACCTACGGGACTCTCCACAGATACGCAGTATTTT

clone size: -
V gene: TRBV29-1
D gene: -
J gene: TRBJ2-3
CDR3 protein: CSVEGGDPTQYF
CDR3 DNA: TGCAGCGTTGAAGGGGGCGACCCTACGCAGTATTTT

clone size: once
V gene: TRBV10-1
D gene: -
J gene: TRBJ1-1
CDR3 protein: CASMDTLNTEAFF
CDR3 DNA: TGCGCCAGCATGGACACTCTGAACACTGAAGCTTTCTTT

clone size: -
V gene: TRBV7-6
D gene: -
J gene: TRBJ1-3
CDR3 protein: CASSLSPGVGNTIYF
CDR3 DNA: TGTGCCAGCAGCTTATCCCCAGGGGTCGGAAACACCATATATTTT

clone size: -
V gene: TRBV10-3
D gene: -
J gene: TRBJ1-4
CDR3 protein: CAISESNRNEKLFF
CDR3 DNA: TGTGCCATCAGTGAGTCGAACAGAAATGAAAAACTGTTTTTT

clone size: -
V gene: TRBV7-6
D gene: TRBD2
J gene: TRBJ2-3
CDR3 protein: CASSFLQGLADMGTDTQYF
CDR3 DNA: TGTGCCAGCAGCTTCCTCCAGGGACTAGCCGATATGGGCACAGATACGCAGTATTTT

clone size: -
V gene: TRBV19
D gene: TRBD2
J gene: TRBJ2-5
CDR3 protein: CASSMAGGGETQYF
CDR3 DNA: TGTGCCAGTAGTATGGCCGGGGGAGGGGAGACCCAGTACTTC

clone size: few
V gene: TRBV6-5
D gene: TRBD1
J gene: TRBJ1-1
CDR3 protein: CASRRGQGSTEAFF
CDR3 DNA: TGTGCCAGCAGGCGGGGACAGGGCTCCACTGAAGCTTTCTTT

clone size: -
V gene: TRBV7-9
D gene: -
J gene: TRBJ2-7
CDR3 protein: CASSLEGHSYEQYF
CDR3 DNA: TGTGCCAGCAGCTTAGAGGGGCACTCCTACGAGCAGTACTTC

clone size: -
V gene: TRBV6-5
D gene: -
J gene: TRBJ1-6
CDR3 protein: CASRYTGINNSPLHF
CDR3 DNA: TGTGCCAGCAGATATACAGGGATTAATAATTCACCCCTCCACTTT

clone size: -
V gene: TRBV28
D gene: TRBD2
J gene: TRBJ2-1
CDR3 protein: CASSLTSGVYNEQFF
CDR3 DNA: TGTGCCAGCAGTCTGACTAGCGGCGTCTACAATGAGCAGTTCTTC

clone size: -
V gene: TRBV19
D gene: TRBD2
J gene: TRBJ2-7
CDR3 protein: CASARTSGGDYEQYF
CDR3 DNA: TGTGCCAGCGCACGGACTAGCGGGGGGGACTACGAGCAGTACTTC

clone size: -
V gene: TRBV28
D gene: -
J gene: TRBJ1-2
CDR3 protein: CASSYQGYGYTF
CDR3 DNA: TGTGCCAGCAGTTACCAGGGCTATGGCTACACCTTC

clone size: -
V gene: TRBV7-6
D gene: -
J gene: TRBJ1-6
CDR3 protein: CASREGLWVNSPLHF
CDR3 DNA: TGTGCCAGCAGGGAGGGCCTCTGGGTAAATTCACCCCTCCACTTT

clone size: few
V gene: TRBV9
D gene: TRBD1
J gene: TRBJ1-6
CDR3 protein: CASSSGQAYNSPLHF
CDR3 DNA: TGTGCCAGCAGCTCGGGACAGGCCTATAATTCACCCCTCCACTTT

clone size: -
V gene: TRBV27
D gene: -
J gene: TRBJ2-7
CDR3 protein: CASSSGGAESYEQYF
CDR3 DNA: TGTGCCAGCAGTTCCGGTGGGGCAGAGAGTTACGAGCAGTACTTC

clone size: -
V gene: TRBV19
D gene: TRBD1
J gene: TRBJ2-7
CDR3 protein: CASSDRDRARYEQYF
CDR3 DNA: TGTGCCAGTAGCGACCGGGACAGGGCTCGCTACGAGCAGTACTTC

clone size: -
V gene: TRBV15
D gene: -
J gene: TRBJ2-7
CDR3 protein: CATSRDRETSGEQYF
CDR3 DNA: TGTGCCACCAGCAGAGATCGGGAAACCTCCGGCGAGCAGTACTTC

clone size: -
V gene: TRBV5-1
D gene: -
J gene: TRBJ1-6
CDR3 protein: CASSFGSSYNSPLHF
CDR3 DNA: TGCGCCAGCAGCTTCGGGAGCTCCTATAATTCACCCCTCCACTTT

clone size: -
V gene: TRBV7-9
D gene: -
J gene: TRBJ1-2
CDR3 protein: CASSLWSSRENYGYTF
CDR3 DNA: TGTGCCAGCAGCTTATGGTCGTCGAGGGAGAACTATGGCTACACCTTC

clone size: -
V gene: TRBV2
D gene: -
J gene: TRBJ2-1
CDR3 protein: CASSLIKGEQFF
CDR3 DNA: TGTGCCAGCAGCCTCATAAAGGGGGAACAGTTCTTC

clone size: few
V gene: TRBV9
D gene: -
J gene: TRBJ2-1
CDR3 protein: CASSVERGNEQFF
CDR3 DNA: TGTGCCAGCAGCGTAGAGAGGGGGAATGAGCAGTTCTTC

clone size: -
V gene: TRBV6-1
D gene: TRBD2
J gene: TRBJ2-5
CDR3 protein: CASSEGTSDNQYF
CDR3 DNA: TGTGCCAGCAGTGAAGGGACTAGCGATAACCAGTACTTC